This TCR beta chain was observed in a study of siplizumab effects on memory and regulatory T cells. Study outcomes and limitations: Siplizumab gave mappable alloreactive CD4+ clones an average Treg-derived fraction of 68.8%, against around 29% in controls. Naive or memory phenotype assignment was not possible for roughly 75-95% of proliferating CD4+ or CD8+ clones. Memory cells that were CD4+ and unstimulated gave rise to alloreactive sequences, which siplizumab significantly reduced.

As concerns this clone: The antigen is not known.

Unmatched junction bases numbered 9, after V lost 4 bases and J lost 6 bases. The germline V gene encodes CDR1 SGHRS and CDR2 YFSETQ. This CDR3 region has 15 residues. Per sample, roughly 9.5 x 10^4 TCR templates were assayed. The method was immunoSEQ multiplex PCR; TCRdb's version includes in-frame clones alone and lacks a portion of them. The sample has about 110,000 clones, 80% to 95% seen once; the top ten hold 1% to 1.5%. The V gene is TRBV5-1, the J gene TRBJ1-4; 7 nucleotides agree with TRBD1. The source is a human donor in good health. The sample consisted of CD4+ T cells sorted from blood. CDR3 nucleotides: TGCGCCAGCAGCGAGAGGGGGCGATCGGATGAAAAACTGTTTTTT. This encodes CASSERGRSDEKLFF.